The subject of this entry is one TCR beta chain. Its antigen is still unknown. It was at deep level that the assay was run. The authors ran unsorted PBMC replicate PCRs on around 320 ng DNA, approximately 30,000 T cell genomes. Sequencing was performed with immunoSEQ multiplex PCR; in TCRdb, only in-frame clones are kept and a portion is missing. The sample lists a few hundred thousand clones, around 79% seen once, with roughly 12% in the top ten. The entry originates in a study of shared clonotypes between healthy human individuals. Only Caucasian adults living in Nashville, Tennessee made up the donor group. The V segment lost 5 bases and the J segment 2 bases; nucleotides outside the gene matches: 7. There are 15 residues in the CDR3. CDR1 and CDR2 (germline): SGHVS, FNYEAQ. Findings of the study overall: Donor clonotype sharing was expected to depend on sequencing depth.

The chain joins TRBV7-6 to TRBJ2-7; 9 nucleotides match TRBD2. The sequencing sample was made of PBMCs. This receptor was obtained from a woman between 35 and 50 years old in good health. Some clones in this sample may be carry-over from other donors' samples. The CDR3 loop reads CASSPLGLATYEQYF. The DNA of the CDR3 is TGTGCCAGCAGCCCCCTGGGACTAGCAACCTACGAGCAGTACTTC.